These 4 T cell receptor beta chains originate from one sample sequenced in a study of T cells in Graves' hyperthyroidism and ophthalmopathy. Amplification yielded TCR beta CDR3 regions, with RNA transcripts as the source. The primer set for the first-round RT-PCR of the TCR CDR3 was HTBI. MiXCR, run by TCRdb on the multiplex PCR reads, gives a single entry per CDR3 protein. The top ten clones hold 7.3% of a sample with 500,000 to 750,000 distinct CDR3 sequences, 15% to 18% of them seen once. Sequencing input: blood. All receptors come from a woman aged 25-40 years with Graves' hyperthyroidism.

Notes on this clonotype: This may be a read error: a much more frequent sequence differs by one nucleotide. V gene TRBV7-9 combines with J gene TRBJ2-7; D gene ambiguous. The CDR3 consists of 14 residues. The germline gives CDR1 SEHNR, CDR2 FQNEAQ (reference sequence). V dropped 5 bases and J dropped 9 bases, with 20 bases sitting between them. The CDR3 region has the DNA TGTGCCAGCAGCCCAGAAAGGGATCGAATCAGGCAGTACTTC. It codes for CASSPERDRIRQYF.

This clonotype showed up just a few times. The chain uses TRBV12-3 or TRBV12-4 and TRBJ2-2; 11 positions agree with TRBD2. CDR3 length: 14 residues. V lost 6 bases and J lost 5; bases outside the gene matches: 2. The CDR3 nucleotides read TGTGCCAGCAGACTAGCGGGGGCGACCGGGGAGCTGTTTTTT. Protein product: CASRLAGATGELFF.

Regarding this clonotype: A much larger clone lies one base from this, so it may be a read error. The chain carries TRBV3-1 and TRBJ2-1; maybe TRBD1 (6 bases). This CDR3 comprises 15 residues. The V and J ends lost 1 base and 3 bases respectively, with 10 bases between them. Germline V CDR1 and CDR2: LGHDT, YNNKEL (reference sequence). As DNA, the CDR3 is TGTGCCAGCAGCCAAGCGACAGGATACTACAATGAGCAGTTCTTC. This codes for CASSQATGYYNEQFF.

In this sample, this clonotype turned up many times. Mismatch with germline at one junction end may stem from a read error. The V gene is TRBV24-1, the J gene TRBJ2-1; D may correspond to TRBD1 or TRBD2 (6 bases each). Germline CDR1 reads KGHDR; CDR2 reads SFDVKD. The CDR3 length is 17 residues. The CDR3 sequence: CATSDRQRGVAYNAQFF. CDR3 nucleotide sequence: TGTGCCACCAGTGACCGCCAAAGGGGGGTGGCCTACAATGCGCAGTTCTTC.